Listed below are T cell receptor beta chains from one sample, sequenced in a study of prognosis after radiotherapy for stage I lung cancer. MiXCR was run by TCRdb on the multiplex PCR reads, yielding one entry per CDR3 protein. The sample includes some 15,000 distinct CDR3 sequences, less than 35% of them seen just once. The sample was PBMCs, taken before or after stereotactic body radiation therapy (not recorded which). These TCRs come from a donor at least 50 years old with non-small cell lung cancer. The CDR3 runs from the conserved cysteine through the conserved F or W. A D gene is named only where the DNA matches it firmly. Where a row states a size, it is once, few, many or the class of an expanded clone; other rows omit it.

>TRBD2|TRBJ2-3|medium-sized|TRBV30
CAWSVLGGRAPDTQYF
TGTGCCTGGAGTGTACTAGGTGGGAGGGCCCCAGATACGCAGTATTTT
>-|TRBJ2-1|many|TRBV20-1
CSASWRRGDEQFF
TGCAGTGCTAGCTGGAGGAGGGGTGATGAGCAGTTCTTC
>-|TRBJ1-1|-|TRBV6-5
CASSYSVVGTGAFF
TGTGCCAGCAGTTACTCGGTGGTGGGCACTGGAGCTTTCTTT
>TRBD2|TRBJ2-7|many|TRBV28
CASSFLAGGSSYEQYF
TGTGCCAGCAGTTTCCTAGCGGGAGGGTCCTCCTACGAGCAGTACTTC
>TRBD2|TRBJ2-2|many|TRBV20-1
CSARDPSGGAKTGELFF
TGCAGTGCTAGAGATCCTAGCGGGGGGGCCAAGACCGGGGAGCTGTTTTTT
>TRBD2|TRBJ2-1|medium-sized|TRBV6-1
CASRDSSGRASFNEQFF
TGTGCCAGCAGAGATTCTAGCGGGAGGGCCAGTTTCAATGAGCAGTTCTTC
>TRBD2|TRBJ2-7|many|TRBV20-1
CSAPRGVGVYEQYF
TGCAGTGCTCCCCGGGGGGTAGGGGTCTACGAGCAGTACTTC
>-|TRBJ2-7|many|TRBV28
CASSLDHYEQYF
TGTGCCAGCAGTTTAGACCATTACGAGCAGTACTTC
>TRBD2|TRBJ2-1|many|TRBV4-1
CASSQEGLAGGPYNEQFF
TGCGCCAGCAGCCAAGAGGGACTAGCGGGAGGGCCGTACAATGAGCAGTTCTTC
>-|TRBJ2-7|many|TRBV20-1
CSARPANSYEQYF
TGCAGTGCTAGACCGGCGAACTCCTACGAGCAGTACTTC
>-|TRBJ2-1|-|TRBV15
CASRAGYNEQFF
TGTGCCAGCAGGGCAGGTTACAATGAGCAGTTCTTC
>TRBD1|TRBJ1-1|many|TRBV20-1
CSAREQGAGEAFF
TGCAGTGCTAGAGAACAGGGGGCCGGGGAAGCTTTCTTT
>-|TRBJ1-6|medium-sized|TRBV5-1
CASSVAQGGLGTPLHF
TGCGCCAGCAGCGTAGCACAGGGAGGTCTCGGTACACCCCTCCACTTT
>-|TRBJ2-7|many|TRBV5-6
CASSAVNEQYF
TGTGCCAGCAGCGCGGTCAACGAGCAGTACTTC
>-|TRBJ2-3|many|TRBV10-3
CAIGSADTQYF
TGTGCCATCGGAAGTGCAGATACGCAGTATTTT
>-|TRBJ1-5|medium-sized|TRBV6-1
CASSLKGRAQHF
TGTGCCAGCTCCCTTAAGGGGAGGGCCCAGCATTTT
>-|TRBJ2-7|many|TRBV10-2
CASSKGSYEQYF
TGCGCCAGCAGTAAGGGTTCCTACGAGCAGTACTTC